Listed here are 4 T cell receptor beta chains from one sample, sequenced in a study of lymphopenia after photon versus proton radiotherapy. The assay was immunoSEQ multiplex PCR, and TCRdb's table has in-frame clones only and misses some. The sample shows 160,000 or so clones, around nine tenths of them seen only once. Source: peripheral blood, taken from a patient treated with photon-based radiotherapy. Source of these receptors: a man aged 45-65 years with gastric cancer.

The rearrangement links TRBV6-5 to TRBJ1-1, with D possibly TRBD1 on 6 matching bases. Trimming took off 4 bases at V and 0 bases at J, with 12 bases between the two ends. Germline CDR1 is MNHEY and CDR2 is SVGAGI. This CDR3 region has 15 residues. CDR3: CASSSVGGMNTEAFF. CDR3 bases: TGTGCCAGCAGTTCCGTGGGGGGCATGAACACTGAAGCTTTCTTT.

The rearrangement uses TRBV10-3 and TRBJ2-3, with D possibly matching TRBD1 (7 bases). Germline V gives CDR1 ENHRY, CDR2 SYGVKD. The CDR3 length is 15 residues. V was trimmed by 4 bases and J by 4 bases, leaving 15 bases between them. The CDR3, as DNA: TGTGCCATCAGTGGAGGAGGGGGCGGCTCAGATACGCAGTATTTT. Amino acid sequence: CAISGGGGGSDTQYF.

The rearrangement links TRBV12-5 to TRBJ1-5; 8 bases match TRBD1. Germline lookup yields CDR1 LGHNT and CDR2 FRNRAP. V gave up 6 bases and J gave up 0 bases; unmatched junction bases: 1. CDR3 length: 14 residues. The DNA for the CDR3 is TGTGCTAGTGGACAGGGGGATAGCAATCAGCCCCAGCATTTT. Residues: CASGQGDSNQPQHF.

This clone appeared many times. CDR3: CASSYSGSTPSYNEQFF. For the CDR3, the DNA is TGTGCCAGCAGCTATAGCGGGAGCACCCCGTCCTACAATGAGCAGTTCTTC. The rearrangement links TRBV5-5 to TRBJ2-1; 9 bases fit TRBD2. V lost 3 bases, J lost 1 base, and 8 bases stayed unmatched. The germline CDR1 and CDR2 sequences are SGHKS and YYEKEE (reference sequence). This CDR3 is 17 amino acids long. The full variable domain, in which reference TRBV5-5 and TRBJ2-1 provide the parts outside the CDR3, is DAGVTQSPTHLIKTRGQQVTLRCSPISGHKSVSWYQQVLGQGPQFIFQYYEKEERGRGNFPDRFSARQFPNYSSELNVNALLLGDSALYLCASSYSGSTPSYNEQFFGPGTRLTVL.